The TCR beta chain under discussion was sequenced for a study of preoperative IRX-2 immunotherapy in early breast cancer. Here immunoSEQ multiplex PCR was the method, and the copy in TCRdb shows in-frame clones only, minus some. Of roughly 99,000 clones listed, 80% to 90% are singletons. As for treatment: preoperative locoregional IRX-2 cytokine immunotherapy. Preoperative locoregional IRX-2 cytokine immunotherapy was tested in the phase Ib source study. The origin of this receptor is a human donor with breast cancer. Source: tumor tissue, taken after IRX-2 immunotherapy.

The CDR3 DNA reads TGCGCCAGCAGCTGGGGACTAGCGGGGGGAAACACCGGGGAGCTGTTTTTT. This encodes CASSWGLAGGNTGELFF. The J gene is TRBJ2-2, the V gene TRBV4-1; 15 bases map to TRBD2. Per germline, CDR1 MGHRA and CDR2 YSYEKL. The CDR3 runs to 17 residues. V was pared by 5 bases and J by 2 bases, with 3 bases of the junction left unmatched.